The 29 T cell receptor beta chains listed next were all sequenced from one sample in a study of blood T cells in healthy people across ages (dated by TCRdb to the mid-2010s). The library was made by 5' RACE. Sequencing instrument: Illumina HiSeq 2500. A second about 7 to 11 cycle PCR used a sample-barcoded 5' primer and a J-beta primer mix. TCRdb took the public reads, trimmed them with fastp at Q25, ran MiXCR for clone calling and kept in-frame beta chains. Rows matching on CDR3 protein sequence are summarized as one entry with the most common DNA and genes. For this sample the table gives approximately 690,000 distinct CDR3 sequences, of which 40% to 45% were detected only once. The biggest ten clones account for 30% of the sample. The source material was blood. The receptors come from an older man in good health.

The chain joins TRBV3-1 to TRBJ2-5, with D tentatively TRBD1 or TRBD2 (5 bases each). Germline CDR1 is LGHDT and CDR2 is YNNKEL (reference sequence). V was cut by 2 bases and J by 4 bases, with 17 bases left in between. The CDR3 totals 16 residues. This CDR3 reads CASSQPRDVAGETQYF. CDR3 nucleotides: TGTGCCAGCAGCCAACCCAGGGATGTGGCGGGAGAGACCCAGTACTTC.

For this clonotype: This could be a read error, since a much larger clone is one nucleotide away. This sequence joins TRBV9 and TRBJ2-7; D is possibly TRBD1 or TRBD2 (5 bases each). Germline loops: CDR1 SGDLS, CDR2 YYNGEE. CDR3 length equals 16 residues. V dropped 0 bases and J dropped 7 bases, with 20 bases sitting between them. The CDR3 spells CASSVAVLVGDGEQYF. CDR3 bases: TGTGCCAGCAGCGTAGCAGTACTAGTGGGGGACGGGGAGCAGTACTTC.

This clonotype was counted a few times. The V call is TRBV29-1, the J call TRBJ1-1; D might be TRBD1 (5 bases). CDR3 length equals 12 residues. Germline V gives CDR1 SQVTM, CDR2 ANQGSEA. Deletions cut 6 bases from V and 8 bases from J, with 16 bases between. CDR3 nucleotide sequence: TGCAGCGTCGCTGACGGGACCCCGGAAGCTTTCTTT. Translation gives CSVADGTPEAFF.

This clonotype was observed a handful of times. The CDR3 nucleotides read TGCAGCGTTGAAACCCGCCTAGCGACTAGCACAGATACGCAGTATTTT. Its translation: CSVETRLATSTDTQYF. The chain uses TRBV29-1 and TRBJ2-3; D might be TRBD2 (6 bases). The CDR3 runs to 16 residues. V lost 2 bases and J lost 0, with 15 bases in between. Germline V lookup: CDR1 SQVTM, CDR2 ANQGSEA.

This rearrangement joins TRBV6-5 to TRBJ2-1; 10 nucleotides match TRBD1. CDR3 length: 16 residues. Trimming took 6 bases from V and 4 from J; bases not matched to a gene: 9. Germline assignment: CDR1 MNHEY and CDR2 SVGAGI. The chain's CDR3 is CASSRDRGPAYNEQFF. The CDR3 DNA sequence: TGTGCCAGCAGCCGAGACAGGGGGCCGGCTTACAATGAGCAGTTCTTC.

The gene calls are TRBV18 and TRBJ2-5, with 7 nucleotides matching TRBD2. Germline V gene sequence: CDR1 KGHSH, CDR2 LQKENI. Germline trimming cut 0 bases from V and 1 base from J; bases unmatched to any gene: 5. This CDR3 has 16 residues. The CDR3 is CASSPPAGGGQETQYF. In DNA, the CDR3 is TGTGCCAGCTCACCACCCGCTGGCGGGGGCCAAGAGACCCAGTACTTC.

This chain links TRBV27 with TRBJ2-4; D gene ambiguous. The germline CDR1 and CDR2 sequences are MNHEY and SMNVEV (reference sequence). CDR3 size: 13 residues. V lost 5 bases and J 13 bases, leaving 18 bases between the germline ends. CDR3 coding DNA: TGTGCCAGCAGTGGAACAGCCAACAATGAGCAGTACTTC. Translating gives CASSGTANNEQYF.

The V and J genes are TRBV5-1 and TRBJ2-2; perhaps TRBD1 as D (6 bases). V was shortened by 0 bases and J by 1 base, with 13 bases between the two germline ends. Germline CDR1 is SGHRS and CDR2 is YFSETQ. The CDR3 loop spans 17 amino acids. Here the CDR3 reads CASSLDGTKLNTGELFF. The CDR3 bases are TGCGCCAGCAGCTTGGACGGGACAAAATTGAACACCGGGGAGCTGTTTTTT.

The rearrangement links TRBV27 to TRBJ2-1; unclear D gene. The J call is in doubt because the DNA end fits TRBJ2-7 better. Germline-derived CDR1 and CDR2 are MNHEY and SMNVEV (reference sequence). This CDR3 region has 15 residues. The DNA of the CDR3 is TGTGCCAGCAGTTTACAGGTAAGCTCCTACAATGAGCAGTACTTC. Translation: CASSLQVSSYNEQYF.

The chain has TRBV3-1 and TRBJ1-4; D is possibly TRBD1 (5 bases). The CDR3 totals 16 residues. With 4 bases removed from V and 0 bases from J, the gap between germline ends came to 12 bases. CDR1 and CDR2 (germline): LGHDT, YNNKEL (reference sequence). The CDR3 protein is CASSRNGGATNEKLFF. Here the CDR3 DNA reads TGTGCCAGCAGCCGCAATGGAGGGGCAACTAATGAAAAACTGTTTTTT.

The gene calls are TRBV5-1 and TRBJ2-2; 9 bases agree with TRBD1. The CDR3 is 17 residues long. The germline CDR1 and CDR2 sequences are SGHRS and YFSETQ. The junction had 9 bases not matched to a gene; V was cut back by 4 bases and J by 2 bases. DNA of the CDR3: TGCGCCAGCAGCGGGACTTTGACAGGGGGAAACACCGGGGAGCTGTTTTTT. Protein: CASSGTLTGGNTGELFF. The whole variable domain, filled in from reference TRBV5-1 and TRBJ2-2, reads KAGVTQTPRYLIKTRGQQVTLSCSPISGHRSVSWYQQTPGQGLQFLFEYFSETQRNKGNFPGRFSGRQFSNSRSEMNVSTLELGDSALYLCASSGTLTGGNTGELFFGEGSRLTVL.

This sequence joins TRBV7-9 and TRBJ2-7; D gene uncertain. V was pared by 5 bases and J by 2 bases, with 16 bases between. The length of the CDR3 is 15 residues. Germline lookup yields CDR1 SEHNR and CDR2 FQNEAQ (reference sequence). The CDR3 spells CASSPLGRITYEQYF. The CDR3 DNA sequence: TGTGCCAGCAGCCCGCTAGGCAGGATTACCTACGAGCAGTACTTC.

V gene TRBV6-5 combines with J gene TRBJ2-3, with 10 bases that match TRBD2. The V gene's germline CDR1 is MNHEY and CDR2 SVGAGI. J was trimmed by 2 bases and V by 0 bases; bases with no gene match: 2. The CDR3 covers 16 residues. The CDR3 protein is CASSYSGLALTDTQYF. As DNA, the CDR3 is TGTGCCAGCAGTTACTCGGGACTAGCGCTCACAGATACGCAGTATTTT.

This rearrangement joins TRBV6-6 to TRBJ2-3; maybe TRBD1 (6 bases). The V gene's germline CDR1 is MNHNY and CDR2 SVGAGI (reference sequence). The CDR3 spans 16 residues. V was trimmed by 5 bases and J by 0 bases, leaving 15 bases between them. The CDR3 DNA reads as TGTGCCAGCAGTCTACGTACAGGACAGAGCACAGATACGCAGTATTTT. It codes for CASSLRTGQSTDTQYF.

The genes are TRBV7-3 and TRBJ1-1; 11 bases map to TRBD1. Germline V lookup: CDR1 SGHTA, CDR2 FQGTGA. This CDR3 region has 14 residues. V lost 5 bases to trimming and J lost 7 bases; unmatched junction nucleotides: 6. The CDR3 DNA is TGTGCCAGCAGCCCCACGGGACAGGGGGTTGAAGCTTTCTTT. The encoded protein is CASSPTGQGVEAFF.

This chain joins TRBV29-1 and TRBJ1-5; 7 nucleotides line up with TRBD1. V trimming: 4 bases; J trimming: 4 bases; junction bases outside the gene matches: 10. Germline CDR1 SQVTM, CDR2 ANQGSEA. The CDR3 has 15 amino acids. DNA for the CDR3: TGCAGCGTTGCCGACACAGGGGAAGGGAATCAGCCCCAGCATTTT. Translation gives CSVADTGEGNQPQHF.

There are a few counts of this clonotype. V is TRBV4-3 and J is TRBJ1-4, with 10 bases lining up with TRBD1. The CDR3 spans 18 residues. Germline CDR1 LGHNA, CDR2 YSLEER. V lost 0 bases, J lost 4 bases, and 8 bases stayed unmatched. CDR3: CASSQDDGDRGRNEKLFF. The CDR3 region has the DNA TGCGCCAGCAGCCAAGATGATGGGGACAGGGGCCGTAATGAAAAACTGTTTTTT.

This chain uses TRBV28 with TRBJ2-7, with TRBD2 as a possible D gene (7 bases). Trimming cost V 6 bases and J 2 bases, with 11 bases left between them. There are 13 residues in the CDR3. CDR1 and CDR2 (germline): MDHEN, SYDVKM. The CDR3 coding sequence is TGTGCCAGCAGCCAAGGGGGGGCCTACGAGCAGTACTTC. Amino acid sequence: CASSQGGAYEQYF.

The chain couples TRBV24-1 to TRBJ2-5; D may be TRBD1 (6 bases). Trimming pared 3 bases from V and 1 base from J, leaving 14 bases between. CDR3 length: 16 residues. The germline V gene encodes CDR1 KGHDR and CDR2 SFDVKD. CDR3 sequence: CATSDLSTGTQETQYF. Written as DNA, the CDR3 is TGTGCCACCAGTGATCTCTCGACAGGAACCCAAGAGACCCAGTACTTC.

The CDR3 nucleotides read TGTGCCAGCAGCCAAATGGCCTGGACTAGCGGGAGAGGCTACGAGCAGTACTTC. Translating it yields CASSQMAWTSGRGYEQYF. The rearrangement uses TRBV3-1 and TRBJ2-5; the match to TRBD2 covers 13 bases. The DNA end favors TRBJ2-7, so the J call may be wrong. CDR3 length: 18 amino acids. Germline values: CDR1 LGHDT, CDR2 YNNKEL (reference sequence).

This clonotype was found a few times. The chain's CDR3 is CASSLGRAGNTGELFF. In nucleotides, the CDR3 is TGCGCCAGCAGCTTGGGCCGCGCGGGGAACACCGGGGAGCTGTTTTTT. The chain has TRBV5-1 and TRBJ2-2; the D gene is possibly TRBD2 (5 bases). The V end was cut by 0 bases, the J end by 1 base, with 10 bases between. The germline V gene has CDR1 SGHRS and CDR2 YFSETQ. CDR3 length: 16 residues.

The gene calls are TRBV29-1 and TRBJ1-3, with D unresolved. The CDR3 runs to 13 residues. Germline CDR1 SQVTM, CDR2 ANQGSEA. Deletions cut 1 base from V and 4 bases from J, with 8 bases between. This CDR3 reads CSVEVNSGNTIYF. In DNA form, the CDR3 reads TGCAGCGTTGAAGTTAACTCAGGAAACACCATATATTTT.

This clonotype was recorded only once. The rearrangement joins TRBV27 to TRBJ2-7; 9 bases fit TRBD2. The end of the DNA fits TRBJ2-5 better, so the J call may be wrong. The CDR3 consists of 15 residues. From germline, CDR1 is MNHEY and CDR2 SMNVEV (reference sequence). CDR3 in DNA: TGTGCCAGCAGTTCCGTTAAAGCGGGAGGAGAGACCCAGTACTTC. Its translation is CASSSVKAGGETQYF.

The chain links TRBV20-1 to TRBJ1-5; 9 positions agree with TRBD1. CDR3 length equals 15 residues. Germline values: CDR1 DFQATT, CDR2 SNEGSKA (reference sequence). The V segment lost 4 bases and the J segment 2 bases; nucleotides outside the gene matches: 6. The CDR3 DNA sequence: TGCAGTGCTACCTCGGGACAGGGAGGCAATCAGCCCCAGCATTTT. Its translation: CSATSGQGGNQPQHF.

The gene calls are TRBV24-1 and TRBJ1-6; D perhaps matches TRBD1 (5 bases). Trimming took 9 bases from V and 0 from J, leaving 14 bases between them. CDR1 and CDR2 from the germline V gene are KGHDR and SFDVKD. The CDR3 totals 16 residues. The CDR3 reads CATGDASSSYNSPLHF. The DNA for the CDR3 is TGTGCCACCGGGGACGCGTCGAGCTCCTATAATTCACCCCTCCACTTT.

This clonotype was counted between two and nine times. The J gene is TRBJ2-5, the V gene TRBV2, with D hard to call. The germline V gene has CDR1 SNHLY and CDR2 FYNNEI. Trimming stripped 5 bases from V and 1 base from J, with 11 bases between. There are 14 residues in the CDR3. CDR3 DNA sequence: TGTGCCAGCAGTTCTTCCGACGTCCAAGAGACCCAGTACTTC. Its translation: CASSSSDVQETQYF.

Worth noting for this clonotype: A read error may account for a junction end that differs from germline. The chain recombines TRBV6-1 with TRBJ1-1; D not certain. The CDR3 is 14 amino acids. Germline CDR1 MNHNS, CDR2 SASEGT. CDR3 bases: TGTGCCAGCAATGAATCGGCGTTGGACACTGAAGCTTTCTTT. It specifies CASNESALDTEAFF.

The chain combines TRBV7-2 with TRBJ1-4; TRBD1 might be the D (5 bases). Germline CDR1 is SGHTA and CDR2 is FQGNSA. The ends were cut back, 3 bases at V and 0 bases at J, with 11 bases in the middle. This CDR3 is 16 amino acids long. The CDR3 sequence is CASSLTAPSTNEKLFF. The CDR3 nucleotides read TGTGCCAGCAGCTTGACAGCCCCTTCAACTAATGAAAAACTGTTTTTT.

The chain joins TRBV6-6 to TRBJ2-5, with 7 bases identical to TRBD2. This CDR3 has 13 amino acids. Germline assignment: CDR1 MNHNY and CDR2 SVGAGI (reference sequence). Here the CDR3 reads CATLSGEWETQYF. The CDR3 DNA sequence: TGTGCTACGTTGAGCGGGGAGTGGGAGACCCAGTACTTC.